Each of the 28 T cell receptor beta chains below was sequenced from the same sample in a study of cytomegalovirus exposure and HLA in healthy donors. The primer mix had 60 Vbeta and 13 Jbeta primers. TCRdb's table, derived via immunoSEQ multiplex PCR, lists solely in-frame clones and lacks some. In the table there are 160,000 or so clones, approximately 75% of which are singletons. Sequenced material: PBMCs. All receptors derive from a man between 25 and 39 years old in good health and CMV-seropositive.

This chain uses TRBV11-3 with TRBJ2-3, with 11 bases identical to TRBD2. The CDR3 sequence is 16 residues long. Germline values: CDR1 SGHNT, CDR2 YENEEA. After removal of 5 bases from V and 2 bases from J, the junction contained 6 bases not matched to a gene. CDR3 sequence: CASSATSGAPTDTQYF. The CDR3 DNA follows: TGTGCCAGCAGCGCGACTAGCGGGGCTCCCACAGATACGCAGTATTTT.

This clone came up once. This rearrangement joins TRBV28 to TRBJ1-5, with TRBD1 matching 7 bases. Trimming cost V 7 bases and J 4 bases; bases outside gene matches: 7. The CDR3 spans 14 residues. The germline CDR1 and CDR2 sequences are MDHEN and SYDVKM. CDR3 in DNA: TGTGCCAGCACTCCGACAGGGACTAATCAGCCCCAGCATTTT. This encodes CASTPTGTNQPQHF.

This rearrangement joins TRBV29-1 to TRBJ2-1; a weak D match, TRBD2 (7 bases). V shed 6 bases and J shed 6 bases, with 15 bases lying between them. The germline V gene encodes CDR1 SQVTM and CDR2 ANQGSEA. CDR3 length equals 13 residues. The CDR3 DNA follows: TGCAGCGTCAGCAGCGGGACATCCAATGAGCAGTTCTTC. Translating it yields CSVSSGTSNEQFF.

CDR3 in DNA: TGTGCCAGCTCACCCCAGGGGGCGGGTAATTCACCCCTCCACTTT. Protein product: CASSPQGAGNSPLHF. This chain links TRBV18 with TRBJ1-6; 8 bases align to TRBD1. This CDR3 is 15 amino acids long. From germline, CDR1 is KGHSH and CDR2 LQKENI. The junction had 4 bases not matched to a gene; V was cut back by 3 bases and J by 6 bases.

The rearrangement links TRBV29-1 to TRBJ1-2, with 11 bases matching TRBD1. Germline lookup yields CDR1 SQVTM and CDR2 ANQGSEA. This CDR3 comprises 13 residues. The V and J ends lost 4 bases and 6 bases, in that order; junction bases with no gene match: 4. The CDR3 DNA follows: TGCAGCGTTGCGGACAGGGGGCGGAATGGCTACACCTTC. Translation: CSVADRGRNGYTF.

The genes are TRBV4-1 and TRBJ1-3; 8 bases align to TRBD1. The CDR3 is 17 residues long. Germline CDR1 is MGHRA and CDR2 is YSYEKL. V trimming: 1 base; J trimming: 0 bases; junction bases outside the gene matches: 5. DNA of the CDR3: TGCGCCAGCAGCCAAGGAGCAGGGGGCCACTCTGGAAACACCATATATTTT. Encoded protein: CASSQGAGGHSGNTIYF.

This chain links TRBV5-1 with TRBJ2-7; weak D call: TRBD1 (6 bases). This CDR3 is 14 amino acids long. Germline assignment: CDR1 SGHRS and CDR2 YFSETQ. Trimming cost V 0 bases and J 5 bases, with 12 bases left between them. This CDR3 is CASSLGQGINEQYF. DNA of the CDR3: TGCGCCAGCAGCTTGGGGCAGGGGATAAACGAGCAGTACTTC.

V gene TRBV4-3 combines with J gene TRBJ1-1, with 7 bases that match TRBD1. Germline CDR1 is LGHNA and CDR2 is YSLEER. There are 15 residues in the CDR3. J lost 6 bases, V lost 1 base, and 8 bases had no gene match. The CDR3 protein is CASSQAYRGGPEAFF. The DNA of the CDR3 is TGCGCCAGCAGCCAAGCCTACAGGGGAGGCCCTGAAGCTTTCTTT.

The chain links TRBV4-1 to TRBJ1-1; D not resolved. V dropped 1 base and J dropped 3 bases, with 6 bases sitting between them. CDR1 is MGHRA and CDR2 is YSYEKL in the germline V gene. This CDR3 contains 13 residues. The CDR3 DNA follows: TGCGCCAGCAGCCAAGTAAGCTACACTGAAGCTTTCTTT. It translates to CASSQVSYTEAFF.

The chain links TRBV27 to TRBJ1-1; D is unclear. CDR1 and CDR2 from the germline V gene are MNHEY and SMNVEV (reference sequence). Trimming pared 5 bases from V and 0 bases from J, leaving 10 bases between. The CDR3 is 14 amino acids. The CDR3 is CASSPREVNTEAFF. CDR3 sequence (DNA): TGTGCCAGCAGTCCGCGGGAGGTGAACACTGAAGCTTTCTTT.

The J gene is TRBJ1-6, the V gene TRBV7-8; D not resolved. V lost 0 bases, J lost 9 bases, and 15 bases lay in between. Germline-derived CDR1 and CDR2 are SGHVS and FQNEAQ. CDR3 length: 16 residues. CDR3 in amino acids: CASSLAQRARGSPLHF. CDR3 sequence (DNA): TGTGCCAGCAGCTTAGCGCAAAGGGCCCGGGGTTCACCCCTCCACTTT.

The chain employs TRBV5-6 and TRBJ2-1; D is ambiguous. Germline V gives CDR1 SGHDT, CDR2 YYEEEE. Trimming took off 0 bases at V and 5 bases at J, with 3 bases between the two ends. The CDR3 loop spans 12 amino acids. The DNA for the CDR3 is TGTGCCAGCAGCTTGGGCGACAATGAGCAGTTCTTC. It yields the protein CASSLGDNEQFF.

The chain combines TRBV4-1 with TRBJ1-1; 11 bases fit TRBD1. The V and J ends lost 4 bases and 5 bases, in that order; junction bases with no gene match: 3. CDR3 length equals 14 residues. Germline CDR1 is MGHRA and CDR2 is YSYEKL. For the CDR3, the DNA is TGCGCCAGCAGCCGGCGGGACAGGGGGACTGAAGCTTTCTTT. Protein product: CASSRRDRGTEAFF.

This rearrangement joins TRBV6-4 to TRBJ1-5; TRBD1 is a possible D gene (6 bases). Germline CDR1 and CDR2: MRHNA and SNTAGT. Trimming removed 5 bases at V and 4 bases at J, with 12 bases between. The CDR3 contains 14 residues. This chain's CDR3 is CASSPGHGNQPQHF. The DNA of the CDR3 is TGTGCCAGCAGTCCGGGACACGGGAATCAGCCCCAGCATTTT.

The chain has TRBV10-3 and TRBJ1-5; 8 nucleotides align to TRBD1. The V and J ends lost 2 bases and 0 bases, in that order; junction bases with no gene match: 6. The CDR3 runs 17 residues. Germline-derived CDR1 and CDR2 are ENHRY and SYGVKD. DNA of the CDR3: TGTGCCATCAGTGAGCGACAGGGGACAAATAGCAATCAGCCCCAGCATTTT. Translated, it gives CAISERQGTNSNQPQHF.

This chain links TRBV13 with TRBJ2-7; 15 nucleotides line up with TRBD2. CDR1 and CDR2 (germline): PRHDT, FYEKMQ (reference sequence). V shed 5 bases, J shed 3 bases, and the junction held 2 bases outside the gene matches. The CDR3 has 15 amino acids. The CDR3 sequence: CASSKGLAGGYEQYF. Here the CDR3 DNA reads TGTGCCAGCAGCAAGGGACTAGCGGGGGGCTACGAGCAGTACTTC.

The rearrangement links TRBV6-1 to TRBJ2-7, with D tentatively TRBD1 (6 bases). Germline assignment: CDR1 MNHNS and CDR2 SASEGT. CDR3 length: 15 residues. V gave up 1 base and J gave up 2 bases, with 12 bases separating them. The CDR3 region is CASSEVGASTYEQYF. The CDR3 bases are TGTGCCAGCAGTGAAGTGGGGGCCTCAACCTACGAGCAGTACTTC.

The genes are TRBV11-2 and TRBJ2-5, with D tentatively TRBD1 (6 bases). V lost 8 bases and J lost 4, with 14 bases in between. CDR1 and CDR2 from the germline V gene are SGHAT and FQNNGV. The CDR3 contains 13 residues. The CDR3 loop is CASDPQGRETQYF. The CDR3 nucleotides read TGTGCCAGCGATCCCCAGGGGCGAGAGACCCAGTACTTC. Variable domain in full (rest from reference TRBV11-2 and TRBJ2-5): EAGVAQSPRYKIIEKRQSVAFWCNPISGHATLYWYQQILGQGPKLLIQFQNNGVVDDSQLPKDRFSAERLKGVDSTLKIQPAKLEDSAVYLCASDPQGRETQYFGPGTRLLVL.

The V gene is TRBV5-4, the J gene TRBJ1-6, with D uncertain. The CDR3 spans 15 residues. V shed 5 bases and J shed 10 bases, with 19 bases lying between them. Germline V CDR1 and CDR2: SGHNT, YYREEE (reference sequence). The CDR3 spells CASSTKSRLGSPLHF. In nucleotides, the CDR3 is TGTGCCAGCAGTACCAAGTCAAGGCTAGGCTCACCCCTCCACTTT.

The chain links TRBV12-5 to TRBJ2-3; 9 bases map to TRBD2. Looked up from germline, CDR1 is LGHNT and CDR2 is FRNRAP. The CDR3 totals 17 residues. V gave up 6 bases and J gave up 4 bases; unmatched junction bases: 14. CDR3 region: CASGTHLAGGQADTQYF. The CDR3 nucleotides are TGTGCTAGTGGAACCCATCTGGCGGGGGGGCAAGCAGATACGCAGTATTTT.

V is TRBV15 and J is TRBJ2-7; D is perhaps TRBD2 (6 bases). Trimming stripped 0 bases from V and 5 bases from J, with 14 bases between. There are 15 residues in the CDR3. In germline, CDR1 is LNHNV, CDR2 YYDKDF (reference sequence). The DNA for the CDR3 is TGTGCCACCAGCAGAGATACGACGGGAGCGGACGAGCAGTACTTC. Its translation is CATSRDTTGADEQYF.

V gene TRBV9 combines with J gene TRBJ1-3; TRBD1 agrees at 10 bases. The trim removed 0 bases at V and 5 bases at J, leaving 8 bases unmatched. The CDR3 contains 17 residues. Germline V lookup: CDR1 SGDLS, CDR2 YYNGEE. The CDR3 is CASSVAGTGVSRNTIYF. As DNA, the CDR3 is TGTGCCAGCAGCGTAGCCGGGACAGGGGTATCTCGAAACACCATATATTTT.

The V gene is TRBV27, the J gene TRBJ2-2, with D possibly matching TRBD2 (6 bases). This CDR3 is built from 14 residues. The V end lost 2 bases, the J end lost 5 bases, and 9 bases lay between the germline ends. Per germline, CDR1 MNHEY and CDR2 SMNVEV (reference sequence). Written as DNA, the CDR3 is TGTGCCAGCAGTTTAGTGGCGGGGACCGGGGAGCTGTTTTTT. It translates to CASSLVAGTGELFF.

Notes on this clone: The same CDR3 is also encoded by other DNA sequences in this sample. This chain connects TRBV5-1 to TRBJ2-7, with 10 bases lining up with TRBD1. Germline V gene lookup returns CDR1 SGHRS and CDR2 YFSETQ. The CDR3 is 14 amino acids. The junction had 4 bases not matched to a gene; V was cut back by 3 bases and J by 4 bases. The CDR3 loop reads CASSWDRGGYEQYF. The CDR3, as DNA: TGCGCCAGCAGCTGGGACAGGGGAGGGTACGAGCAGTACTTC. Full variable domain (missing parts from reference TRBV5-1 and TRBJ2-7): KAGVTQTPRYLIKTRGQQVTLSCSPISGHRSVSWYQQTPGQGLQFLFEYFSETQRNKGNFPGRFSGRQFSNSRSEMNVSTLELGDSALYLCASSWDRGGYEQYFGPGTRLTVT.

The chain has TRBV5-4 and TRBJ1-2; 8 bases are a match to TRBD1. Germline V lookup: CDR1 SGHNT, CDR2 YYREEE (reference sequence). The length of the CDR3 is 15 residues. Trimming cost V 4 bases and J 1 base; bases outside gene matches: 6. The CDR3 sequence: CASSTGTGGNYGYTF. The CDR3 nucleotides are TGTGCCAGCAGCACAGGGACAGGAGGTAACTATGGCTACACCTTC.

The genes are TRBV6-1 and TRBJ1-5; the D is unclear. The V end lost 5 bases, the J end lost 4 bases, and 9 bases lay between the germline ends. The CDR3 covers 13 residues. Germline V gene data show CDR1 as MNHNS and CDR2 as SASEGT. The CDR3 loop is CASSTTDNQPQHF. The CDR3 DNA is TGTGCCAGCAGTACCACAGATAATCAGCCCCAGCATTTT.

This sequence joins TRBV21-1 and TRBJ1-1; the D call in the table, TRBD1, was not verified against the DNA. TRBV21-1 is a pseudogene. This CDR3 is built from 16 residues. Here the CDR3 DNA reads TGTGCCAGCAGTCTGATGCCCGGGACATCGAACACTGAAGCTTTCTTT. This translates into CASSLMPGTSNTEAFF.

The chain is built from TRBV5-1 and TRBJ1-2; maybe TRBD1 (6 bases). The V gene's germline CDR1 is SGHRS and CDR2 YFSETQ. The CDR3 totals 13 residues. V shed 4 bases and J shed 8 bases, with 15 bases lying between them. The CDR3 protein is CASSRQVRGGYTF. CDR3 sequence (DNA): TGCGCCAGCAGCAGACAGGTACGAGGCGGCTACACCTTC.